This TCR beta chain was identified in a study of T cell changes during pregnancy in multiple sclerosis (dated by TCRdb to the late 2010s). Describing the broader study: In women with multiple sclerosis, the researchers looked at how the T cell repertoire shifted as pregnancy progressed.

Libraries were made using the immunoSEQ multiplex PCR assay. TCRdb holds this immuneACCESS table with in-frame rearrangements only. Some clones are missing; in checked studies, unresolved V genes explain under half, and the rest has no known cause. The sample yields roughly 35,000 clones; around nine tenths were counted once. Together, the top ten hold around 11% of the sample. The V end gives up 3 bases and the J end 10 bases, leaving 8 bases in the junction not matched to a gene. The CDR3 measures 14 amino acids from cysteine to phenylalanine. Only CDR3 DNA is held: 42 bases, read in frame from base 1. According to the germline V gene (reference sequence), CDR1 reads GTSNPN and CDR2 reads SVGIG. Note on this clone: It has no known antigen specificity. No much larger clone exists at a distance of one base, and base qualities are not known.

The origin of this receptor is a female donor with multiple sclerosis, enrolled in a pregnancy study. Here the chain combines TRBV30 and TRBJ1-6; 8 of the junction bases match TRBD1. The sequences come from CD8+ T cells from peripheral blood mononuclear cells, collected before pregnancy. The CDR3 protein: CAWRKQGEGSPLHF. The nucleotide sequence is TGTGCCTGGAGGAAACAGGGGGAAGGATCACCCCTCCACTTT.